This T cell receptor (beta chain) was captured by sequencing in a study of CXCR3-negative and CXCR3-positive naive CD8 T cells. Study findings and constraints: Memory cells showed distinct TRBV-TRBJ patterns, while the two naive subsets matched. The TRB CDR3s that CXCR3-positive naive cells carried were more hydrophobic than those of CXCR3-negative naive cells.

The CDR3 extends over 14 amino acids. Germline V gene lookup returns CDR1 MNHEY and CDR2 SVGAGI. Turning to this clonotype: What it recognizes is unknown.

Triplicates of around 300,000 cells were sorted from each CD8+ T cell subset. Among CD8+ T cells, naive ones were CD45RO-CCR7+CD27+CD95-. cDNA libraries for TRB were generated by 5' RACE incorporating UMI labels. TCRdb processed the 5' RACE reads again and assigns one entry to each CDR3 protein, with no DNA. This table holds roughly 89,000 distinct CDR3 sequences. The chain couples TRBV6-5 to TRBJ2-2; the TCRdb D gene call, TRBD1, has no DNA to confirm it. The TCR was taken from a human donor in good health. Some clones in this sample may be carry-over from other donors' samples. The sequencing input was naive CXCR3- CD8+ T cells from blood. Subset specified: CD45RO-CCR7+CD27+CD95- naive CD8+ T cells lacking CXCR3 (TNR3-). Here the CDR3 reads CASTKTTGYGELFF.